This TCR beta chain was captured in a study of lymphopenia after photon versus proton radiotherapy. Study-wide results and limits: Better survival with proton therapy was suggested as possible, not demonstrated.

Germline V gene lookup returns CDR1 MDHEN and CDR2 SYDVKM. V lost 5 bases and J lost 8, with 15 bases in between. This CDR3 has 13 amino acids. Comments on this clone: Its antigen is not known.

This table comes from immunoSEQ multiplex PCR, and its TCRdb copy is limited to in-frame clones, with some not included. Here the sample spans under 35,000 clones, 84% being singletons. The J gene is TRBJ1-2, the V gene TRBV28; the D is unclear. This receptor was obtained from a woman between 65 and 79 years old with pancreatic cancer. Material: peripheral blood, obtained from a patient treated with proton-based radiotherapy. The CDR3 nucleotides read TGTGCCAGCAGTGCGGACGCTGGCCTAGGCTACACCTTC. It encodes CASSADAGLGYTF.